Below are 30 T cell receptor beta chains sequenced from a single sample in a study of T cells in Graves' hyperthyroidism and ophthalmopathy. TCR beta CDR3 regions were amplified from RNA transcripts. HTBI primers were used for first-round RT-PCR of the TCR CDR3. One entry per CDR3 protein, called by TCRdb with MiXCR from the multiplex PCR reads. The sample has around 620,000 distinct CDR3 sequences, approximately 15% seen once. The source material was blood. Receptor source: a woman aged 18-29 years with Graves' ophthalmopathy.

The rearrangement links TRBV7-2 to TRBJ2-5; 11 nucleotides agree with TRBD2. CDR1 and CDR2 (germline): SGHTA, FQGNSA. Trimming at V came to 4 bases and at J to 3 bases, leaving 4 bases not matched to a gene. The CDR3 consists of 15 residues. CDR3 sequence reads: CASSSTSGVKETQYF. CDR3 DNA sequence: TGTGCCAGCAGCTCGACTAGCGGGGTTAAAGAGACCCAGTACTTC.

This clonotype was seen at least ten times. This sequence joins TRBV27 and TRBJ2-4; D could derive from TRBD1 or TRBD2 (6 bases each). Trimming removed 2 bases at V and 2 bases at J, with 10 bases between. The CDR3 length is 15 residues. The V gene's germline CDR1 is MNHEY and CDR2 SMNVEV (reference sequence). This CDR3 is CASSLGGGTKNIQYF. For the CDR3, the DNA is TGTGCCAGCAGTTTAGGAGGGGGGACCAAAAACATTCAGTACTTC.

This chain links TRBV9 with TRBJ2-3, with D possibly TRBD2 on 6 matching bases. The CDR3 is 15 residues long. Trimming took 0 bases from V and 0 from J, leaving 8 bases between them. Germline lookup yields CDR1 SGDLS and CDR2 YYNGEE. The DNA for the CDR3 is TGTGCCAGCAGCGTAGGGGGACTTAGCACAGATACGCAGTATTTT. Amino acids: CASSVGGLSTDTQYF.

This clonotype was picked up many times. V usage is TRBV24-1 and J usage is TRBJ1-1; possible D gene TRBD1, 5 bases. CDR1 is KGHDR and CDR2 is SFDVKD in the germline V gene. The V end lost 2 bases, the J end lost 1 base, and 10 bases lay between the germline ends. The CDR3 consists of 15 residues. CDR3 protein: CATSDSWGSNTEAFF. The CDR3, as DNA: TGTGCCACCAGTGATTCCTGGGGCTCGAACACTGAAGCTTTCTTT.

This clonotype was counted ten times or more. V and J are TRBV3-1 and TRBJ2-3; 7 nucleotides match TRBD2. CDR3 length: 16 amino acids. Germline CDR1 LGHDT, CDR2 YNNKEL (reference sequence). Trimming at V came to 0 bases and at J to 2 bases, leaving 5 bases not matched to a gene. Written as DNA, the CDR3 is TGTGCCAGCAGCCAAGAGCCGGGGAGGGTCACAGATACGCAGTATTTT. It encodes CASSQEPGRVTDTQYF.

This clonotype was seen repeatedly, ten times or more. The chain employs TRBV18 and TRBJ2-1, with 12 bases identical to TRBD2. The CDR3 runs to 16 residues. The V gene's germline CDR1 is KGHSH and CDR2 LQKENI. Trimming took 2 bases from V and 7 from J; bases not matched to a gene: 6. CDR3 coding DNA: TGTGCCAGCTCACCAACTCTAGCGGGAGGGCCGAATGAGCAGTTCTTC. Translating gives CASSPTLAGGPNEQFF.

This clonotype appeared many times. J is TRBJ2-7 and V is TRBV11-2; 10 bases are a match to TRBD2. The ends lost 5 bases at V and 6 bases at J; junction bases unmatched: 7. The germline V gene encodes CDR1 SGHAT and CDR2 FQNNGV. CDR3 length: 14 amino acids. CDR3 DNA: TGTGCCAGCAGCCGCGCGGGACTAGCGAGCGAGCAGTACTTC. This sequence encodes CASSRAGLASEQYF.

This chain's CDR3 is CSAEAGTADGYTF. CDR3 sequence (DNA): TGCAGTGCTGAAGCCGGGACAGCCGATGGCTACACCTTC. The rearrangement uses TRBV20-1 and TRBJ1-2; 7 positions match TRBD1. The CDR3 spans 13 residues. Germline V gene lookup returns CDR1 DFQATT and CDR2 SNEGSKA (reference sequence). Germline trimming cut 5 bases from V and 6 bases from J; bases unmatched to any gene: 9.

In this sample, this clonotype turned up a few times. In DNA form, the CDR3 reads TGCAGTGCAAGGGACAGGGGGTCAAGTGGCTACACCTTC. Amino acid sequence: CSARDRGSSGYTF. The V call is TRBV20-1, the J call TRBJ1-2; 11 nucleotides align to TRBD1. CDR3 length: 13 residues. Trimming took 6 bases from V and 7 from J; bases not matched to a gene: 7. CDR1 DFQATT and CDR2 SNEGSKA come from the germline V gene (reference sequence).

This chain links TRBV27 with TRBJ2-5, with D possibly being TRBD1 (5 bases). Deletions cut 10 bases from V and 1 base from J, with 13 bases between. The germline V gene encodes CDR1 MNHEY and CDR2 SMNVEV (reference sequence). This CDR3 is built from 13 residues. CDR3 coding DNA: TGTGCCACCTCCAGGGCAGCCCAAGAGACCCAGTACTTC. Residues: CATSRAAQETQYF.

This clonotype was counted between two and nine times. V usage is TRBV29-1 and J usage is TRBJ1-3; no definite D call. This CDR3 contains 16 residues. The germline V and J ends were trimmed by 0 bases and 3 bases, with 15 bases remaining between them. Germline-derived CDR1 and CDR2 are SQVTM and ANQGSEA. The CDR3 is CSVEDLEGFHGNTIYF. DNA of the CDR3: TGCAGCGTTGAAGATCTGGAAGGCTTTCATGGAAACACCATATATTTT.

The rearrangement links TRBV2 to TRBJ2-1, with 7 positions matching TRBD2. CDR1 SNHLY and CDR2 FYNNEI come from the germline V gene. The CDR3 totals 14 residues. Losses at the gene ends were 4 bases for V and 8 bases for J; bases not matched to a gene: 8. The CDR3 DNA reads TGTGCCAGCAGTGTCAGGACTAGTGGAGATGAGCAGTTCTTC. Protein product: CASSVRTSGDEQFF.

This clonotype was seen only a few times. This chain connects TRBV20-1 to TRBJ2-2; the D gene could be TRBD1 or TRBD2 (5 bases each). This CDR3 is 16 amino acids long. V lost 6 bases and J lost 4, with 21 bases in between. Looked up from germline, CDR1 is DFQATT and CDR2 is SNEGSKA (reference sequence). The CDR3 nucleotides read TGCAGTGCCATCACCCTGGCGGCAGGGAGCACCGGGGAGCTGTTTTTT. Protein sequence: CSAITLAAGSTGELFF.

This clonotype was counted only a few times. V and J are TRBV11-2 and TRBJ2-7, with 8 nucleotides matching TRBD2. CDR3 length: 17 amino acids. J gave up 0 bases and V 1 base, and 8 bases lay outside the gene matches. Germline values: CDR1 SGHAT, CDR2 FQNNGV. For the CDR3, the DNA is TGTGCCAGCAGCTTAGGCGTTAGCGGGATGCCCTCCTACGAGCAGTACTTC. Its translation: CASSLGVSGMPSYEQYF.

In this sample, this clonotype turned up many times. The chain uses TRBV20-1 and TRBJ2-3; 7 bases are a match to TRBD2. Per germline, CDR1 DFQATT and CDR2 SNEGSKA (reference sequence). V trimming: 7 bases; J trimming: 6 bases; junction bases outside the gene matches: 7. The CDR3 is 12 amino acids. Here the CDR3 reads CSVAPRGDTQYF. CDR3 DNA: TGCAGTGTAGCGCCGCGGGGGGATACGCAGTATTTT.

The chain links TRBV5-4 to TRBJ2-1; 8 nucleotides match TRBD2. CDR1 SGHNT and CDR2 YYREEE come from the germline V gene (reference sequence). This CDR3 has 17 amino acids. With 0 bases clipped from V and 7 bases from J, the junction kept 12 bases outside the gene matches. CDR3 amino acids: CASSLGLAGTPANEQFF. The DNA of the CDR3 is TGTGCCAGCAGCTTGGGGCTAGCGGGTACCCCGGCTAATGAGCAGTTCTTC.

This clonotype occurred many times. V gene TRBV20-1 combines with J gene TRBJ2-5; the D gene is possibly TRBD2 (7 bases). Germline CDR1 DFQATT, CDR2 SNEGSKA (reference sequence). This CDR3 has 15 amino acids. The CDR3 spells CSINRGASDQETQYF. CDR3 bases: TGCAGCATAAACCGGGGGGCTAGCGACCAAGAGACCCAGTACTTC.

This clonotype was observed a handful of times. This chain joins TRBV9 and TRBJ2-7; either TRBD1 or TRBD2 may supply D (6 bases each). The V gene lost 6 bases and the J gene lost 6 bases, with 19 bases spanning the gap. This CDR3 has 14 amino acids. The germline CDR1 and CDR2 sequences are SGDLS and YYNGEE. The CDR3 here is CASNLKGGRGEQYF. CDR3 sequence (DNA): TGTGCCAGCAACTTAAAGGGGGGTAGGGGCGAGCAGTACTTC.

This chain joins TRBV6-2 or TRBV6-3 and TRBJ2-3, with 7 bases matching TRBD2. With V trimmed by 3 bases and J by 5 bases, 8 bases remained unmatched. The length of the CDR3 is 15 residues. Germline-derived CDR1 and CDR2 are MNHEY and SVGEGT. The DNA for the CDR3 is TGTGCCAGCAGTTATTTGGGGCGGGAGCAAGATACGCAGTATTTT. This translates into CASSYLGREQDTQYF.

This clonotype turned up a few times. The chain is built from TRBV19 and TRBJ1-5; 10 nucleotides line up with TRBD1. After removal of 4 bases from V and 4 bases from J, the junction contained 7 bases not matched to a gene. CDR3 length equals 16 residues. CDR1 LNHDA and CDR2 SQIVND come from the germline V gene (reference sequence). The CDR3: CASSKTGGRGNQPQHF. CDR3 coding DNA: TGTGCCAGTAGTAAGACAGGGGGCCGGGGGAATCAGCCCCAGCATTTT.

The chain joins TRBV20-1 to TRBJ1-4, with a tentative D call TRBD1 (6 bases). This CDR3 is built from 14 residues. The V end lost 5 bases, the J end lost 8 bases, and 18 bases lay between the germline ends. Germline loops: CDR1 DFQATT, CDR2 SNEGSKA (reference sequence). CDR3 residues: CSARPQGWEEKLFF. The CDR3 DNA is TGCAGTGCTCGACCGCAGGGGTGGGAGGAAAAACTGTTTTTT.

This clonotype appeared many times. The chain carries TRBV3-1 and TRBJ1-2; TRBD1 matches at 8 bases. Germline trimming cut 7 bases from V and 3 bases from J; bases unmatched to any gene: 4. CDR3 length: 13 residues. The germline V gene encodes CDR1 LGHDT and CDR2 YNNKEL (reference sequence). CDR3 DNA: TGTGCCAGCACCGAGACAGGGGACTATGGCTACACCTTC. Translated: CASTETGDYGYTF.

There are many counts of this clonotype. This chain uses TRBV28 with TRBJ1-2; D is perhaps TRBD1 (6 bases). This CDR3 comprises 13 residues. V lost 7 bases and J 4 bases, leaving 13 bases between the germline ends. Germline V gene data show CDR1 as MDHEN and CDR2 as SYDVKM. CDR3 in amino acids: CASTSTGTYGYTF. CDR3 DNA sequence: TGTGCCAGCACCTCGACAGGAACCTATGGCTACACCTTC.

This clonotype was picked up many times. DNA of the CDR3: TGTGCCAGCAGCTTAGTCGACTATAATTCACCCCTCCACTTT. Protein: CASSLVDYNSPLHF. V is TRBV7-9 and J is TRBJ1-6, with D hard to call. The V end lost 1 base, the J end lost 3 bases, and 4 bases lay between the germline ends. The CDR3 totals 14 residues. Germline V CDR1 and CDR2: SEHNR, FQNEAQ (reference sequence).

Concerning this clonotype itself: This may stem from a read error, because a much larger clone lies one nucleotide away. The chain links TRBV9 to TRBJ2-5; no reliable D call. CDR1 and CDR2 from the germline V gene are SGDLS and YYNGEE. Trimming cost V 0 bases and J 0 bases, with 21 bases left between them. The CDR3 length is 19 residues. CDR3: CASSVGTLTMASDQETQYF. The CDR3 DNA follows: TGTGCCAGCAGCGTAGGGACCCTAACTATGGCGTCGGACCAAGAGACCCAGTACTTC.

This clonotype was counted at least ten times. The chain recombines TRBV6-5 with TRBJ1-5; D is perhaps TRBD1 (5 bases). The CDR3 spans 15 residues. Germline loops: CDR1 MNHEY, CDR2 SVGAGI. V was cut by 0 bases and J by 10 bases, with 16 bases left in between. CDR3 protein: CASSYSERHTGPQHF. The CDR3 DNA reads as TGTGCCAGCAGTTACTCCGAGAGGCACACAGGACCCCAGCATTTT.

CDR3 amino acids: CASSYSPSLAGLNEQFF. The CDR3 DNA is TGTGCCAGCAGTTATAGTCCCTCACTAGCGGGATTGAATGAGCAGTTCTTC. The chain couples TRBV6-2 or TRBV6-3 to TRBJ2-1, with TRBD2 matching 10 bases. CDR1 and CDR2 from the germline V gene are MNHEY and SVGEGT. The CDR3 sequence is 17 residues long. V lost 3 bases, J lost 7 bases, and 12 bases stayed unmatched.

This clonotype was seen at least ten times. The V and J genes are TRBV18 and TRBJ1-6, with no clear D. The length of the CDR3 is 15 residues. Germline V gives CDR1 KGHSH, CDR2 LQKENI. Trimming cost V 2 bases and J 8 bases, with 13 bases left between them. Written as DNA, the CDR3 is TGTGCCAGCTCACCAGTCAACCAAAATGATTCACCCCTCCACTTT. This sequence encodes CASSPVNQNDSPLHF.

This clonotype was seen more than once but under ten times. The chain employs TRBV6-1 and TRBJ2-3, with a tentative D call TRBD2 (6 bases). Germline values: CDR1 MNHNS, CDR2 SASEGT. The CDR3 is 16 residues long. With 0 bases removed from V and 3 bases from J, the gap between germline ends came to 13 bases. This CDR3 is CASSEAFGRITDTQYF. CDR3 DNA sequence: TGTGCCAGCAGTGAAGCGTTCGGGAGAATAACAGATACGCAGTATTTT.

CDR3 in amino acids: CASSISGKSPGANVLTF. Written as DNA, the CDR3 is TGTGCCAGTAGTATATCAGGAAAGAGTCCTGGGGCCAACGTCCTGACTTTC. V usage is TRBV19 and J usage is TRBJ2-6; D is unresolved. The V gene's germline CDR1 is LNHDA and CDR2 SQIVND (reference sequence). The CDR3 is 17 residues long. V dropped 2 bases and J dropped 2 bases, with 13 bases sitting between them.